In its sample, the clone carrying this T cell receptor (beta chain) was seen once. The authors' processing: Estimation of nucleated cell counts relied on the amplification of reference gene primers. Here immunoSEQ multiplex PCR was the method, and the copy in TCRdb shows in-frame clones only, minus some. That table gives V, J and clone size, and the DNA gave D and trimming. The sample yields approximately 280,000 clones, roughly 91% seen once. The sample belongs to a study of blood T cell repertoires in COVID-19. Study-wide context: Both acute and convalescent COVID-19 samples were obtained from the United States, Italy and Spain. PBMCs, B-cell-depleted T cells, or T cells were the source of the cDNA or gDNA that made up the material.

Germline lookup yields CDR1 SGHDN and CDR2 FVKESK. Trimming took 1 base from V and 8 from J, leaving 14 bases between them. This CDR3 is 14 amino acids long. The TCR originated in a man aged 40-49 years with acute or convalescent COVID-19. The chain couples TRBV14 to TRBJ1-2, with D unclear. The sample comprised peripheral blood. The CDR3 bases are TGTGCCAGCAGCCAAGTTAACAGCCCTCGGGGCTACACCTTC. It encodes CASSQVNSPRGYTF.